Each of the 21 T cell receptor beta chains below was sequenced from the same sample in a study of early T cells in non-severe SARS-CoV-2 infection. TCRdb redid the calling of the 5' RACE reads with MiXCR, one entry per CDR3 protein. The top ten hold approximately 4% of the sample, which has about 120,000 distinct CDR3 sequences, around 12% seen once. The specimen was whole blood, collected at baseline. The receptors shown here come from an adult who was a healthcare worker with PCR-confirmed SARS-CoV-2 infection or an uninfected control (not recorded which).

This clonotype came up many times. The rearrangement joins TRBV7-9 to TRBJ2-1, with a tentative D call TRBD1 (5 bases). This CDR3 contains 16 residues. Germline values: CDR1 SEHNR, CDR2 FQNEAQ (reference sequence). V was shortened by 3 bases and J by 2 bases, with 14 bases between the two germline ends. CDR3 loop: CASSFQGGVPYNEQFF. The CDR3 nucleotides are TGTGCCAGCAGCTTCCAGGGTGGGGTCCCCTACAATGAGCAGTTCTTC.

In this sample, this clonotype turned up once. V gene TRBV28 combines with J gene TRBJ2-7; D possibly corresponds to TRBD1 (5 bases). V shed 8 bases and J shed 5 bases, with 13 bases lying between them. Per the germline V gene, CDR1 is MDHEN and CDR2 is SYDVKM. This CDR3 is 12 amino acids long. For the CDR3, the DNA is TGTGCCAGCGCTAACCAGGGCCACGAGCAGTACTTC. Residues: CASANQGHEQYF.

The chain combines TRBV6-1 with TRBJ2-2, with TRBD1 matching over 8 bases. The CDR3 sequence is 14 residues long. The junction had 4 bases not matched to a gene; V was cut back by 5 bases and J by 5 bases. CDR1 MNHNS and CDR2 SASEGT come from the germline V gene. The CDR3 DNA follows: TGTGCCAGCAGTTTTACAGGGGGAACCGGGGAGCTGTTTTTT. Its translation: CASSFTGGTGELFF.

Only a few counts were recorded for this clonotype. The chain carries TRBV11-3 and TRBJ2-3; 10 bases agree with TRBD1. Germline V gene lookup returns CDR1 SGHNT and CDR2 YENEEA. The V segment lost 7 bases and the J segment 6 bases; nucleotides outside the gene matches: 13. The CDR3 covers 16 residues. CDR3 nucleotides: TGTGCCAGCATTCCCCGGGAGGGACAGGGGTGGGATACGCAGTATTTT. It specifies CASIPREGQGWDTQYF. Based on the CDR3 plus reference TRBV11-3 and TRBJ2-3, the full variable domain is EAGVVQSPRYKIIEKKQPVAFWCNPISGHNTLYWYLQNLGQGPELLIRYENEEAVDDSQLPKDRFSAERLKGVDSTLKIQPAELGDSAVYLCASIPREGQGWDTQYFGPGTRLTVL.

The chain recombines TRBV24-1 with TRBJ2-2, with D perhaps TRBD1 (6 bases). The CDR3 is made up of 15 amino acids. The V end was cut by 5 bases, the J end by 6 bases, with 15 bases between. CDR1 and CDR2 (germline): KGHDR, SFDVKD. The CDR3 sequence is CATSGTVGKAGELFF. In nucleotides, the CDR3 is TGTGCCACCAGTGGGACAGTGGGCAAGGCCGGGGAGCTGTTTTTT.

J is TRBJ2-3 and V is TRBV4-1; 10 bases match TRBD2. CDR1 MGHRA and CDR2 YSYEKL come from the germline V gene. Trimming cost V 5 bases and J 2 bases; bases outside gene matches: 16. CDR3 length equals 19 residues. This chain's CDR3 is CASSFRLPIAGGDTDTQYF. The CDR3 nucleotides are TGCGCCAGCAGCTTTCGGCTGCCGATAGCGGGGGGCGACACAGATACGCAGTATTTT.

This clonotype was detected ten times or more. V usage is TRBV2 and J usage is TRBJ2-5, with 12 bases aligning to TRBD2. V lost 6 bases, J lost 3 bases, and 5 bases stayed unmatched. This CDR3 region has 15 residues. Looked up from germline, CDR1 is SNHLY and CDR2 is FYNNEI. The DNA of the CDR3 is TGTGCCAGCAGAGCACGGACTAGCGGGAAAGAGACCCAGTACTTC. Translated, it gives CASRARTSGKETQYF.

The chain couples TRBV2 to TRBJ2-2, with 7 bases matching TRBD1. Germline assignment: CDR1 SNHLY and CDR2 FYNNEI. V shed 6 bases, J shed 0 bases, and the junction held 7 bases outside the gene matches. The CDR3 covers 16 residues. The CDR3 DNA follows: TGTGCCAGCAGGAGACAGGGTTCCTCGAACACCGGGGAGCTGTTTTTT. Translated, it gives CASRRQGSSNTGELFF. The full variable domain, rest sourced from reference TRBV2 and TRBJ2-2, is EPEVTQTPSHQVTQMGQEVILRCVPISNHLYFYWYRQILGQKVEFLVSFYNNEISEKSEIFDDQFSVERPDGSNFTLKIRSTKLEDSAMYFCASRRQGSSNTGELFFGEGSRLTVL.

This chain links TRBV6-1 with TRBJ1-2; perhaps TRBD1 as D (5 bases). V was pared by 7 bases and J by 3 bases, with 9 bases between. The CDR3 runs to 12 residues. Germline V gene lookup returns CDR1 MNHNS and CDR2 SASEGT. For the CDR3, the DNA is TGTGCCAGCACCGACAGAGACTATGGCTACACCTTC. This codes for CASTDRDYGYTF.

The J gene is TRBJ2-3, the V gene TRBV20-1; possibly TRBD2 for D (6 bases). V was shortened by 5 bases and J by 1 base, with 13 bases between the two germline ends. CDR3 length equals 14 residues. CDR1 DFQATT and CDR2 SNEGSKA come from the germline V gene (reference sequence). The CDR3 nucleotides read TGCAGTGCTTTGGGGGGTTACCGCACAGATACGCAGTATTTT. Its translation is CSALGGYRTDTQYF.

This clonotype came up once. The rearrangement links TRBV6-5 to TRBJ2-7; possible D gene TRBD2, 6 bases. The CDR3 is 15 residues long. V was cut by 2 bases and J by 0 bases, with 11 bases left in between. Germline V gene lookup returns CDR1 MNHEY and CDR2 SVGAGI. In DNA, the CDR3 is TGTGCCAGCAGTTACAGAGCCGGGAGCTCCTACGAGCAGTACTTC. Its protein is CASSYRAGSSYEQYF.

This clonotype occurred a few times. The chain combines TRBV7-9 with TRBJ2-7, with D perhaps TRBD1 (6 bases). Germline-derived CDR1 and CDR2 are SEHNR and FQNEAQ (reference sequence). The V and J ends lost 5 bases and 3 bases respectively, with 14 bases between them. CDR3 length equals 14 residues. CDR3 in DNA: TGTGCCAGCAGCACACCCTCGGACAGCTACGAGCAGTACTTC. This sequence encodes CASSTPSDSYEQYF.

This clonotype was observed at least ten times. The genes are TRBV20-1 and TRBJ1-2; the D gene is possibly TRBD1 (6 bases). Germline V gives CDR1 DFQATT, CDR2 SNEGSKA (reference sequence). Deletions cut 3 bases from V and 4 bases from J, with 24 bases between. The length of the CDR3 is 17 residues. CDR3 coding DNA: TGCAGTGCTAGGCTTAGACAGGTGGGAGAGAATCCCTATGGCTACACCTTC. Its protein is CSARLRQVGENPYGYTF.

This clonotype was counted a few times. This chain uses TRBV6-5 with TRBJ2-7, with D possibly being TRBD1 (6 bases). This CDR3 contains 16 residues. The V end lost 2 bases, the J end lost 4 bases, and 18 bases lay between the germline ends. Germline values: CDR1 MNHEY, CDR2 SVGAGI. CDR3 amino acids: CASSYGDTGTLYEQYF. The DNA for the CDR3 is TGTGCCAGCAGTTACGGGGACACGGGAACCTTATACGAGCAGTACTTC.

This clonotype was seen only a few times. The CDR3: CASNENSGANVLTF. In DNA form, the CDR3 reads TGTGCCAGCAACGAGAACTCTGGGGCCAACGTCCTGACTTTC. J is TRBJ2-6 and V is TRBV12-3 or TRBV12-4; D is unclear. The CDR3 is made up of 14 amino acids. Trimming left V 7 bases short and J 0 bases short, with 7 bases between.

The chain couples TRBV5-1 to TRBJ1-5, with D uncertain. Trimming pared 0 bases from V and 1 base from J, leaving 8 bases between. The CDR3 totals 15 residues. CDR1 SGHRS and CDR2 YFSETQ come from the germline V gene. The CDR3 coding sequence is TGCGCCAGCAGCTTGGGAGGTACGAGCAATCAGCCCCAGCATTTT. The encoded protein is CASSLGGTSNQPQHF. Full variable domain (outside the CDR3, taken from reference TRBV5-1 and TRBJ1-5): KAGVTQTPRYLIKTRGQQVTLSCSPISGHRSVSWYQQTPGQGLQFLFEYFSETQRNKGNFPGRFSGRQFSNSRSEMNVSTLELGDSALYLCASSLGGTSNQPQHFGDGTRLSIL.

The chain couples TRBV11-2 to TRBJ2-2, with 15 bases identical to TRBD2. Germline CDR1 SGHAT, CDR2 FQNNGV. This CDR3 region has 17 residues. Trimming took 2 bases from V and 6 from J; bases not matched to a gene: 4. CDR3 loop: CASSLRRTSGRAGELFF. CDR3 sequence (DNA): TGTGCCAGCAGCTTACGGCGGACTAGCGGGAGGGCCGGGGAGCTGTTTTTT.

In its sample, this clonotype was seen a few times. The V call is TRBV10-2, the J call TRBJ2-1, with TRBD2 as a possible D gene (6 bases). V lost 7 bases and J lost 4, with 11 bases in between. Germline CDR1 reads WSHSY; CDR2 reads SAAADI. This CDR3 comprises 13 residues. In DNA form, the CDR3 reads TGCGCCAGCACCCGGGGGACTTACAATGAGCAGTTCTTC. This encodes CASTRGTYNEQFF.

The rearrangement uses TRBV3-1 and TRBJ1-5; 9 positions agree with TRBD1. J was trimmed by 4 bases and V by 1 base; bases with no gene match: 2. This CDR3 has 15 amino acids. Germline loops: CDR1 LGHDT, CDR2 YNNKEL (reference sequence). CDR3 protein: CASSQAGQGNQPQHF. CDR3 nucleotide sequence: TGTGCCAGCAGCCAAGCGGGACAGGGAAATCAGCCCCAGCATTTT. Full variable domain (remainder filled in from reference TRBV3-1 and TRBJ1-5): DTAVSQTPKYLVTQMGNDKSIKCEQNLGHDTMYWYKQDSKKFLKIMFSYNNKELIINETVPNRFSPKSPDKAHLNLHINSLELGDSAVYFCASSQAGQGNQPQHFGDGTRLSIL.

J is TRBJ2-1 and V is TRBV12-3 or TRBV12-4; TRBD1 agrees at 10 bases. This CDR3 comprises 15 residues. Trimming cost V 3 bases and J 6 bases; bases outside gene matches: 5. CDR3 region: CASSFGTGVVNEQFF. CDR3 coding DNA: TGTGCCAGCAGTTTCGGGACAGGGGTAGTCAATGAGCAGTTCTTC.

This clonotype was counted between two and nine times. V is TRBV7-3 and J is TRBJ1-1, with 8 bases matching TRBD1. In germline, CDR1 is SGHTA, CDR2 FQGTGA. The CDR3 is made up of 15 amino acids. The junction had 3 bases not matched to a gene; V was cut back by 3 bases and J by 0 bases. The CDR3 spells CASSLSGGMNTEAFF. The CDR3 DNA reads as TGTGCCAGCAGCTTGTCAGGGGGCATGAACACTGAAGCTTTCTTT.